This T cell receptor (beta chain) is drawn from a study of CD8+CD57+ T cells in acquired aplastic anemia (dated by TCRdb to 2016 to 2019). For the wider study: DNA extracted from sorted CD4+ and CD8+ cells had a mean of about 3.2 ug, with a range of roughly 0.17 to 27.4 ug. Healthy donor samples averaged approximately 10 million reads for CD4+ and 11 million to 12 million for CD8+ cells. Results and caveats for the whole study, not just this receptor: Some 31 CD8+ CDR3 sequences were shared between patients and controls but appeared highly expressed in patients and within their immunodominant clones. CD8+ Simpson's diversity did not differ significantly between patients and healthy controls (P=0.060).

This clonotype was counted ten times or more. Its binding antigen is unknown. No base qualities exist here, and no much larger clone lies one base off it. The study deep-sequenced TCR repertoires of sorted CD4+ and CD8+ blood T cells from severe aplastic anemia patients and healthy subjects. Ficoll-Paque density gradient centrifugation was used to isolate peripheral blood mononuclear cells. Before DNA extraction, CD4+ and CD8+ T cells were sorted by FACS or by magnetic beads. Profiling of TCR beta VDJ combinations and CDR3 sequences used genomic DNA as the template. TCR repertoire sequencing was run on an Illumina HiSeq 2000. Turning to the authors' computational methods: TRBV/TRBJ rearrangement plots, CDR3 size and DJ length profiles, and Simpson's diversity index were used to evaluate the repertoires. Whichever DNA sequence was most abundant in the deep sequencing data was defined as the immunodominant clone. CDR3 amino acid sequences were checked for sharing across subjects and were also compared against the VDJdb database and published repertoires. Starting from the raw public reads, TCRdb applied fastp trimming at Q25, assembled clones with MiXCR and retained in-frame beta chains. Rows are combined by CDR3 protein, so each entry shows the most common genes and DNA. What appears here as the V and J calls and clone size reflects TCRdb's work, not the paper's. The sample has hundreds of thousands of distinct CDR3 sequences on record, roughly 68% of them singletons. In total, the top ten clones hold 3.5% to 4.5% of the sample.

Sequenced input: sorted CD4+, CD8+, or CD8+CD57+ T cells (not recorded which) from PBMCs. The TCR comes from a human donor in good health, serving as a control.

CDR3 reads: CSASASGGLNEQFF. The bases are TGCAGTGCTAGCGCTAGCGGGGGGCTCAATGAGCAGTTCTTC. The chain couples TRBV20-1 to TRBJ2-1; 11 middle bases align to TRBD2. The CDR1 and CDR2 encoded by the germline V gene (reference sequence) are DFQATT and SNEGSKA. The CDR3 goes from the cysteine to the phenylalanine over 14 residues. Of the read, only the CDR3 DNA is kept; its 42 bases are in frame from base 1. V loses 3 bases at its end and J loses 6 bases; junction bases beyond the gene matches: 4.